This T cell receptor (beta chain) was identified during a study of blood T cell repertoires in COVID-19. On the study more broadly: The United States, Italy and Spain supplied acute and convalescent COVID-19 samples. T cells, B-cell-depleted T cells, or PBMCs supplied cDNA or gDNA.

V was trimmed by 0 bases and J by 5 bases, leaving 10 bases between them. CDR1 and CDR2 from the germline V gene are MGHRA and YSYEKL. CDR3 size: 14 residues. As processed by the authors: Estimation of nucleated cell counts was performed using reference gene primer amplification. Profiled with immunoSEQ multiplex PCR; TCRdb holds only in-frame clones, not every one. D and trimming were read from the DNA, whereas the V and J calls and clone size are those reported in that table. The sample comprises roughly 190,000 clones, around nine tenths of which are singletons, and 4% to 5.5% rests with the top ten.

This TCR was sampled from a human donor in a cohort sampled during active COVID-19. The sample consisted of peripheral blood. The chain has TRBV4-1 and TRBJ2-5; TRBD2 might be the D (6 bases). The CDR3 loop is CASSQDGGAETQYF. CDR3 DNA: TGCGCCAGCAGCCAAGATGGAGGGGCGGAGACCCAGTACTTC.